This TCR beta chain was sequenced in a study of T-cell reconstitution after alpha-beta-depleted transplantation in children. Whole-study findings and limits: Reportedly, only several hundred clones from non-depleted graft cells drove alpha-beta T-cell counts at about two months.

Preparing the TCRbeta library involved the use of unique molecular identifiers. One entry per CDR3 protein results from TCRdb running MiXCR on the PCR reads. This table has under 850,000 distinct CDR3 sequences, around 13% appearing once. Unmatched junction bases numbered 8, after V lost 5 bases and J lost 0 bases. The CDR3 consists of 17 residues. Per germline, CDR1 MNHEY and CDR2 SMNVEV (reference sequence). This clonotype occurred many times. Its cognate antigen is unknown. The sequencing here drew on PBMCs, taken before TCRalphabeta/CD19-depleted stem cell transplant. The clonotype comes from a girl between 2 and 10 years old with congenital amegakaryocytic thrombocytopenia, due to receive a stem cell transplant. This chain uses TRBV27 with TRBJ2-1; 9 bases line up with TRBD2. CDR3 sequence reads: CASSRAGGPGSYNEQFF. The DNA of the CDR3 is TGTGCCAGCAGTAGGGCGGGAGGGCCCGGCTCCTACAATGAGCAGTTCTTC.